The rows below give T cell receptor beta chains drawn from one sample of a study of OX40 agonist ivuxolimab in advanced cancers. Assay used: immunoSEQ multiplex PCR; TCRdb lists only in-frame clones, some missing. Here the sample spans 55,000 to 80,000 clones, 91% being singletons. Sequencing was performed on CD4+ or CD8+ T cells sorted from blood, taken in a trial of the OX40 agonist ivuxolimab. The source of these receptors is an adult with an advanced solid tumor such as melanoma, head and neck, liver or kidney cancer. Both conserved end residues are part of each CDR3. A D gene is named only where the DNA matches it firmly. Some rows mark clone size as missing; the rest say once, few, many or name a class of expanded clone.

>.|TRBV6-6|.|TRBJ2-1
CASTPAHRSGNEQFF
TGTGCCAGCACCCCCGCCCACAGGTCCGGCAATGAGCAGTTCTTC
>.|TRBV6-6|.|TRBJ1-1
CASTADSFGDTEAFF
TGTGCCAGCACCGCGGACAGCTTTGGGGACACTGAAGCTTTCTTT
>.|TRBV7-9|.|TRBJ1-5
CASSSTTDFNQPQHF
TGTGCCAGCAGCTCCACGACAGATTTCAATCAGCCCCAGCATTTT
>.|TRBV28|.|TRBJ2-6
CASSFGGSGANVLTF
TGTGCCAGCAGTTTTGGCGGTTCTGGGGCCAACGTCCTGACTTTC
>.|TRBV10-1|.|TRBJ2-7
CASSAGHYEQYF
TGCGCCAGCAGTGCTGGACATTACGAGCAGTACTTC
>.|TRBV2|.|TRBJ2-2
CASRDTFFSGDTGELFF
TGTGCCAGCCGGGACACCTTCTTTAGCGGTGACACCGGGGAGCTGTTTTTT
>.|TRBV5-1|.|TRBJ2-5
CASSSSATETQYF
TGCGCCAGCAGCTCCAGCGCTACAGAGACCCAGTACTTC
>once|TRBV6-5|.|TRBJ1-5
CASSSFGDNQPQHF
TGTGCCAGCAGTTCCTTTGGTGACAATCAGCCCCAGCATTTT
>.|TRBV19|.|TRBJ1-3
CASSIPLREHKAGNTIYF
TGTGCCAGTAGTATTCCCTTGAGGGAGCACAAAGCTGGAAACACCATATATTTT
>.|TRBV7-9|.|TRBJ2-5
CASSSLAYQETQYF
TGTGCCAGCAGCTCACTTGCCTACCAAGAGACCCAGTACTTC
>.|TRBV5-6|TRBD1|TRBJ1-1
CASSAPGTVNTEAFF
TGTGCCAGCAGCGCCCCCGGGACAGTGAACACTGAAGCTTTCTTT
>.|TRBV5-1|TRBD1|TRBJ1-4
CASSLGDRNEKLFF
TGCGCCAGCAGCTTGGGGGACAGGAATGAAAAACTGTTTTTT
>.|TRBV11-3|TRBD2|TRBJ2-7
CASTGGRESVYEQYF
TGTGCCAGCACCGGAGGGCGGGAGTCTGTGTACGAGCAGTACTTC
>.|TRBV5-1|TRBD2|TRBJ2-1
CASSLASGRAPYNEQFF
TGCGCCAGCAGCTTGGCTAGCGGGAGGGCCCCTTACAATGAGCAGTTCTTC
>.|TRBV7-9|.|TRBJ2-2
CASSFLTTTGPGELFF
TGTGCCAGCAGCTTCCTTACAACCACTGGCCCCGGGGAGCTGTTTTTT
>.|TRBV4-2|.|TRBJ1-5
CASSQVALRTSNQPQHF
TGTGCCAGCAGCCAAGTTGCCCTCAGAACGAGCAATCAGCCCCAGCATTTT
>.|TRBV7-9|TRBD1|TRBJ2-2
CASSPPPGQRKTGELFF
TGTGCCAGCAGCCCCCCCCCGGGACAGAGGAAGACCGGGGAGCTGTTTTTT